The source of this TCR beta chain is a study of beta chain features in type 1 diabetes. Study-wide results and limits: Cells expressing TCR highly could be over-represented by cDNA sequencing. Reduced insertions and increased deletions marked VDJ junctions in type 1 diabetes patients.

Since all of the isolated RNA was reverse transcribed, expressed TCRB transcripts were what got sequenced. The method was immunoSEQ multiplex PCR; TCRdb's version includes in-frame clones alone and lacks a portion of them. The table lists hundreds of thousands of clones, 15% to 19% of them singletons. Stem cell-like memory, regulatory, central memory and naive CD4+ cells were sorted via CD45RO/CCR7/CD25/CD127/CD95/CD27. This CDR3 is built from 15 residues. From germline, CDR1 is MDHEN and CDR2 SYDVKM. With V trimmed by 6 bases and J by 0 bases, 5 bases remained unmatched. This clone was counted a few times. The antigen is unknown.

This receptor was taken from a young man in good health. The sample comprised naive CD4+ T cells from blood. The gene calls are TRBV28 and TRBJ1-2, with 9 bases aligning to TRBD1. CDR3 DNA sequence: TGTGCCAGCAGGGGGACAGGGACAGCTAACTATGGCTACACCTTC. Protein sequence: CASRGTGTANYGYTF.